The clone carrying this T cell receptor (beta chain) has just one count. This record comes from a study of PD-1 blockade in mismatch repair-deficient tumors. Only in-frame clones appear in the TCRdb table, and some are missing; sequencing was by immunoSEQ multiplex PCR. The sample yields 80,000 to 100,000 clones, over 70% seen once. The ends were cut back, 1 base at V and 1 base at J, with 10 bases in the middle. Germline CDR1 and CDR2: PRHDT and FYEKMQ (reference sequence). The CDR3 loop spans 15 amino acids. The sample was peripheral blood, taken 12 weeks after starting pembrolizumab. V gene TRBV13 combines with J gene TRBJ1-1; D gene unclear. The TCR sequence derives from an adult with mismatch repair-deficient cancer. The CDR3 is CASSLEGIRNTEAFF. DNA for the CDR3: TGTGCCAGCAGCTTAGAAGGTATAAGGAACACTGAAGCTTTCTTT.